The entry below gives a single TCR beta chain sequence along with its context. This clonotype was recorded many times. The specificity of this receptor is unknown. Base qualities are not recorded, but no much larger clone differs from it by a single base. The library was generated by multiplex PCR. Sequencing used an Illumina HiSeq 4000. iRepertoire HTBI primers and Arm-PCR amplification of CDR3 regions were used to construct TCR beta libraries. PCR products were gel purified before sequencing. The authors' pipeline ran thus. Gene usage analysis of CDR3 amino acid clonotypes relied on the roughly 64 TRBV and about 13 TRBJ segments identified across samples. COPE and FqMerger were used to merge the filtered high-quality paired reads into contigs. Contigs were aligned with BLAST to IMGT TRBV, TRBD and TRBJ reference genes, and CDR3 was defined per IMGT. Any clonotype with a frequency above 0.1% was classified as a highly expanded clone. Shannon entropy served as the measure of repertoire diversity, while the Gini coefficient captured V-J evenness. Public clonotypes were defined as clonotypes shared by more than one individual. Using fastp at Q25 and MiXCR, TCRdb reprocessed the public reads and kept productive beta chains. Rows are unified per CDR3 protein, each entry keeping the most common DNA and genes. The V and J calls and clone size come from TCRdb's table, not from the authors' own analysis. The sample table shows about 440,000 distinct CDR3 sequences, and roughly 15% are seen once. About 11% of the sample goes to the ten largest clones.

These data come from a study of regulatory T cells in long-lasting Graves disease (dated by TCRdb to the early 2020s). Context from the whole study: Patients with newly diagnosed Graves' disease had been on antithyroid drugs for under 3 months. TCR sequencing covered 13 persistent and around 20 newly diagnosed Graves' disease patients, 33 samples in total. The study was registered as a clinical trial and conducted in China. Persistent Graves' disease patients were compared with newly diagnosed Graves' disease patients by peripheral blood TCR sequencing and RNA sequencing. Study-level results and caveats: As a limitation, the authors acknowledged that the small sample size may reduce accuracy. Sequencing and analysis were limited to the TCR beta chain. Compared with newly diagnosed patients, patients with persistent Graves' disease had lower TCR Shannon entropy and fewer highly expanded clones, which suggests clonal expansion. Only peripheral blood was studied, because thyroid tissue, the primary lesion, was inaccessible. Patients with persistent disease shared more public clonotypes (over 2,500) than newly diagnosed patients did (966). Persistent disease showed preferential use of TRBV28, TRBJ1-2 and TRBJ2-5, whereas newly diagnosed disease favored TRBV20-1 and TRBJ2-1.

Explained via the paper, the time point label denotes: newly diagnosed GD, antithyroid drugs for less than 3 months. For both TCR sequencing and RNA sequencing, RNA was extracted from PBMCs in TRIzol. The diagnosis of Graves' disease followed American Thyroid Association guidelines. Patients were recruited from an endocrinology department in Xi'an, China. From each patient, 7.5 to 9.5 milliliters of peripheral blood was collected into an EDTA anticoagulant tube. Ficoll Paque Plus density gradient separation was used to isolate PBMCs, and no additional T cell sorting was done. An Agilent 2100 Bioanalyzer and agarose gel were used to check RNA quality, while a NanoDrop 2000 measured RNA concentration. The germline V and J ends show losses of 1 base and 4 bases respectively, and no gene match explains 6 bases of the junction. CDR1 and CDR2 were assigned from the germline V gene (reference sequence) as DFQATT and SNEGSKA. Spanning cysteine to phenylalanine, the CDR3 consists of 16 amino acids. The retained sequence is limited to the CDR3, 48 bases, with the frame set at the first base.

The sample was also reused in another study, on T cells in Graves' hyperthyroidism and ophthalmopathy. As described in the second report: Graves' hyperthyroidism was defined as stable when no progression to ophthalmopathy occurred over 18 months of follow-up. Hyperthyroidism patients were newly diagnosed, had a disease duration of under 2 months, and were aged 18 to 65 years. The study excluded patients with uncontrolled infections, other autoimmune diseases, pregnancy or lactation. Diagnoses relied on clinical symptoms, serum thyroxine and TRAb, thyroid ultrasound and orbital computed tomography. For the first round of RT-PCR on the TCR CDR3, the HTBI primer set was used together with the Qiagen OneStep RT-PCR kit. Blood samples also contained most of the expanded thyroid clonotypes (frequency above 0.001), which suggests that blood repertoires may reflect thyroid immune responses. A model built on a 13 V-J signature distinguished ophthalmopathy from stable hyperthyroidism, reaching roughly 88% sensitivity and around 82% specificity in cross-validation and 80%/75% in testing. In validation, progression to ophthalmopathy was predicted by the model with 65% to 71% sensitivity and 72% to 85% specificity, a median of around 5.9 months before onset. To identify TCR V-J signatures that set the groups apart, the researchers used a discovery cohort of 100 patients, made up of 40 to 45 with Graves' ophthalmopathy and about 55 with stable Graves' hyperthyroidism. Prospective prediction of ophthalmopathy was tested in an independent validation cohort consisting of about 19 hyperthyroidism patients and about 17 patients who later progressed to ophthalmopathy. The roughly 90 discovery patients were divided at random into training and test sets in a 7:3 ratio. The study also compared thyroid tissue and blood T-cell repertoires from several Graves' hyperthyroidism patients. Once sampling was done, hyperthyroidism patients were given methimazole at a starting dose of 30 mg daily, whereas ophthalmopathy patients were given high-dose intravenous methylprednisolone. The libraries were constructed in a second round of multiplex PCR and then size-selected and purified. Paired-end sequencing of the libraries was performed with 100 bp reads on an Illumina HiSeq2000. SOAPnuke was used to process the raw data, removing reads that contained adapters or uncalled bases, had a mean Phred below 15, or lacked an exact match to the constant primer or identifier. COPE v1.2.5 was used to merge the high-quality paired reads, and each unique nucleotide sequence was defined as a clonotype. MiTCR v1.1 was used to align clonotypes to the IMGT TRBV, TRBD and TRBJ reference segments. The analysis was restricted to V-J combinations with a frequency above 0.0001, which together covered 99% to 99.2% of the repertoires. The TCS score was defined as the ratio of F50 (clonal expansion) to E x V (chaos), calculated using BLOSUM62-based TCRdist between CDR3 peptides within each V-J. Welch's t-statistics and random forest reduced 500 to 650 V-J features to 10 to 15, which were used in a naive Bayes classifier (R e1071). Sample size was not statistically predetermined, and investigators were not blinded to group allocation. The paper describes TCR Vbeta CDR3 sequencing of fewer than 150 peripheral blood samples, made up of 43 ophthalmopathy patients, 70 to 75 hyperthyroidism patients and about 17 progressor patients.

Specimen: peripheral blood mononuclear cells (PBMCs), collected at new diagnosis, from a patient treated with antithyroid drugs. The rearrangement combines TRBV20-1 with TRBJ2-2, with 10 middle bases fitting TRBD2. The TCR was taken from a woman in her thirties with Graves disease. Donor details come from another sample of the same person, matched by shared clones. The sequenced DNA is TGCAGTGCTAGAGGCCTAGCGGGAGCGGGCACCGGGGAGCTGTTTTTT. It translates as CSARGLAGAGTGELFF.